This TCR beta chain derives from a study of technical replicates of blood from a handful of donors. TCRdb's table, derived via immunoSEQ multiplex PCR, lists solely in-frame clones and lacks some. The table has tens of thousands of clones, just over 95% seen once. Trimming took 1 base from V and 0 from J, leaving 12 bases between them. The CDR3 covers 17 residues. Germline lookup yields CDR1 LNHNV and CDR2 YYDKDF (reference sequence). This TCR was recovered from a human donor in good health. This sequence joins TRBV15 and TRBJ2-2; no clear D gene. The specimen was T cells isolated from PBMCs. The CDR3 nucleotides are TGTGCCACCAGCAGAGGCGTCCGAGCCTCGAACACCGGGGAGCTGTTTTTT. Translated: CATSRGVRASNTGELFF.